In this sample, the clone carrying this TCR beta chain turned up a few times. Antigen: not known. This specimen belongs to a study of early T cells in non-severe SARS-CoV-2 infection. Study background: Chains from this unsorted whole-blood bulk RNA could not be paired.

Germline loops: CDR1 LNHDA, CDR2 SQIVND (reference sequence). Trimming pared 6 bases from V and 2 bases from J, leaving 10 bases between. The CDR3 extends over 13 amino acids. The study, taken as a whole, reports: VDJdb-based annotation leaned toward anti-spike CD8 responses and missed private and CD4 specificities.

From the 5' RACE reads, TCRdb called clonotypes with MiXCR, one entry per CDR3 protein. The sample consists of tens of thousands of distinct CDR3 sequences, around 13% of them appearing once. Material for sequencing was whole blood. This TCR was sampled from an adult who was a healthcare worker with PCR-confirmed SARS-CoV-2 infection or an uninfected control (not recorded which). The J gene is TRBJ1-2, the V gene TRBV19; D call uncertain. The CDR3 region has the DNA TGTGCCAGTAGGTTTACAGACAACTATGGCTACACCTTC. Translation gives CASRFTDNYGYTF.